This paragraph covers one TCR beta chain sequence. The treatment was: oral pan-JAK inhibitor, 5-10 mg twice daily. This record belongs to a study of CD8+ T cells in alopecia areata. Investigators isolated RNA and reverse transcribed it into cDNA to act as the sequencing template. The protocol was immunoSEQ multiplex PCR, while the TCRdb copy is restricted to in-frame clones and leaves out a portion. The data contain around 210,000 clones, less than 65% of them singletons. The material sequenced was CD4+ T cells sorted from blood, taken at week 4, from a patient treated with tofacitinib. The receptor was isolated from a human donor with alopecia areata.

The DNA of the CDR3 is TGTGCCAGCAGCCCCCAGCTAGCGGCGGTGGGGGGGACCCAGTACTTC. It codes for CASSPQLAAVGGTQYF. The genes are TRBV9 and TRBJ2-5; 7 bases align to TRBD2. V shed 4 bases, J shed 7 bases, and the junction held 16 bases outside the gene matches. The V gene's germline CDR1 is SGDLS and CDR2 YYNGEE. This CDR3 is 16 amino acids long.